The table lists the clone carrying this T cell receptor beta chain with a few counts. Its antigen is undetermined. Within the sample, other DNA sequences also encode this same CDR3. The data were obtained in a study of beta chain features in type 1 diabetes. Points from the study as a whole: Type 1 diabetes patients had moderately but significantly shorter TCRB CDR3s in all four CD4+ subsets.

A heparinised blood draw that averaged around 110 mL was obtained once from each donor. Germline CDR1 SGHAT, CDR2 FQNNGV. The CDR3 extends over 13 amino acids. Trimming left V 1 base short and J 1 base short, with 3 bases between. Expressed TCRB transcripts were sequenced after all isolated RNA was converted to cDNA. The method was immunoSEQ multiplex PCR; TCRdb's version includes in-frame clones alone and lacks a portion of them. The table includes a few hundred thousand clones, roughly 14% detected once. The chain has TRBV11-2 and TRBJ2-3, with no clear D. The material sequenced was naive CD4+ T cells from blood. This sequence originates from a woman between 18 and 29 years old with type 1 diabetes. DNA of the CDR3: TGTGCCAGCAGCTTAGCCGGCACAGATACGCAGTATTTT. This translates into CASSLAGTDTQYF.